This entry concerns a single T cell receptor (beta chain). The antigen is undetermined. This sample is drawn from a study of CXCR3-negative and CXCR3-positive naive CD8 T cells. Whole-study findings and limits: Hydrophobicity of TRB CDR3s was greater in CXCR3-positive naive cells than in CXCR3-negative naive cells. Partially decreased CXCR3 expression was recorded after cryopreservation, and fresh PBMCs were used in most assays.

CDR3 length equals 16 residues. Per germline, CDR1 MNHEY and CDR2 SVGAGI. UMI labels and 5' RACE were used to prepare the TRB cDNA libraries. TCRdb re-called the 5' RACE reads, yielding one record per CDR3 amino acid sequence without DNA. The sample includes 55,000 to 70,000 distinct CDR3 sequences. The receptor was derived from a human donor in good health. Some clones in this sample may be carry-over from other donors' samples. The gene calls are TRBV6-5 and TRBJ1-4; absent DNA, TCRdb's TRBD1 call cannot be checked. Sample: naive CXCR3+ CD8+ T cells from blood. Subset denoted: CD45RO-CCR7+CD27+CD95- naive CD8+ T cells expressing CXCR3 (TNR3+). The CDR3 protein is CASSTWRGGPKEKLFF.